This entry lists 15 T cell receptor beta chains sequenced from one sample in a study. TCRdb re-called the 5' RACE reads with MiXCR, one entry per CDR3 protein. The sample carries about 200 distinct CDR3 sequences, approximately 93% recorded once. Material: memory CD4+ T cells sorted from blood. Indicated subset: memory CD4+ T cells, CD4+CD45RO+CD25-. These receptor sequences come from a female donor with breast cancer.

With respect to this clonotype: Because this beta chain is a stray read in a library intended to capture alpha chains, its abundance should not be given much weight. The chain combines TRBV5-1 with TRBJ2-1; 7 bases align to TRBD2. This CDR3 contains 15 residues. Germline lookup yields CDR1 SGHRS and CDR2 YFSETQ. Trimming cost V 6 bases and J 6 bases; bases outside gene matches: 12. CDR3 sequence: CASKREGEIFNEQFF. CDR3 coding DNA: TGCGCCAGCAAGAGGGAGGGCGAAATCTTCAATGAGCAGTTCTTC.

Points on this clonotype: A read error may account for a junction end that differs from germline. The size of this beta chain means little, since it is a stray read in a library made for alpha chains. The V and J genes are TRBV10-1 and TRBJ2-7, with no clear D. Germline loops: CDR1 WNHNN, CDR2 SYGVQD (reference sequence). This CDR3 has 12 residues. CDR3 nucleotide sequence: TGCGCCAGCAGTGAATTCTCCTATGAGCAGTACTTC. Its translation is CASSEFSYEQYF.

This clonotype appeared once. The library was designed around alpha chains, so this beta chain is a stray read whose abundance carries little weight. The V and J genes are TRBV20-1 and TRBJ1-1, with a possible D match to TRBD1 (6 bases). Trimming took off 2 bases at V and 2 bases at J, with 12 bases between the two ends. Germline V gene data show CDR1 as DFQATT and CDR2 as SNEGSKA (reference sequence). The CDR3 is made up of 14 amino acids. The CDR3 nucleotides are TGCAGTGCTAGATTCAGGACAGTAAACACTGAAGCTTTCTTT. Its translation: CSARFRTVNTEAFF.

This clonotype occurred a few times. The library was built for alpha chains, so this beta chain is an off-target read and its size means little. The chain carries TRBV6-2 or TRBV6-3 and TRBJ2-2; 9 bases match TRBD1. The V gene's germline CDR1 is MNHEY and CDR2 SVGEGT. The J segment lost 3 bases and the V segment lost 2 bases, leaving 1 base of the junction unmatched. The CDR3 totals 15 residues. The CDR3: CASSYRDRDTGELFF. The DNA of the CDR3 is TGTGCCAGCAGTTACCGGGACAGGGACACCGGGGAGCTGTTTTTT.

On this clonotype itself: This beta chain is off target for a library built for alpha chains, so its abundance means little. The chain recombines TRBV29-1 with TRBJ1-1; no clear D. The CDR3 sequence is 13 residues long. Germline V gene data show CDR1 as SQVTM and CDR2 as ANQGSEA. Trimming cost V 3 bases and J 1 base, with 9 bases left between them. CDR3 nucleotides: TGCAGCGTTGAGAGGAGCCGGAACACTGAAGCTTTCTTT. Amino acid sequence: CSVERSRNTEAFF.

Concerning this clonotype itself: This beta chain is an off-target read within a library intended for alpha chains, so its frequency means little. The CDR3 nucleotides read TGTGCCAGCAGTAAATCGACAGGGTGGAACACTGAAGCTTTCTTT. Translation: CASSKSTGWNTEAFF. The V call is TRBV12-3 or TRBV12-4, the J call TRBJ1-1; 7 positions match TRBD1. Unmatched junction bases numbered 7, after V lost 5 bases and J lost 1 base. CDR3 size: 15 residues.

This clonotype was detected only once. Since it is a stray read in a library aimed at alpha chains, this beta chain has a size that is not meaningful. V and J are TRBV24-1 and TRBJ2-1; D ambiguous. Trimming removed 6 bases from V and 3 bases from J, with 11 bases in between. Germline V lookup: CDR1 KGHDR, CDR2 SFDVKD. This CDR3 region has 14 residues. CDR3 loop: CATSRKTNYNEQFF. The CDR3 bases are TGTGCCACCAGTCGTAAGACGAACTACAATGAGCAGTTCTTC.

Details on this clonotype: In a library made to pick up alpha chains, this beta chain is a stray read with a size that means little. This sequence joins TRBV19 and TRBJ2-7; possible D gene TRBD1, 5 bases. This CDR3 region has 14 residues. V was pared by 5 bases and J by 0 bases, with 11 bases between. Germline CDR1 and CDR2: LNHDA and SQIVND (reference sequence). CDR3 region: CASSQTGSSYEQYF. CDR3 nucleotides: TGTGCCAGTAGTCAAACAGGTTCCTCCTACGAGCAGTACTTC.

Points on this clonotype: For a library built for alpha chains, this beta chain is a stray read; little rests on its size. The V call is TRBV6-6, the J call TRBJ2-3; 11 bases fit TRBD1. With V trimmed by 2 bases and J by 4 bases, 5 bases remained unmatched. The CDR3 is 16 amino acids. The germline gives CDR1 MNHNY, CDR2 SVGAGI (reference sequence). In DNA form, the CDR3 reads TGTGCCAGCAGTTACCCCGGGACAGGGGGGGCAGATACGCAGTATTTT. Translated, it gives CASSYPGTGGADTQYF.

As regards this clonotype: Because the library targeted alpha chains, this beta chain is an off-target read whose size means little. The V and J genes are TRBV15 and TRBJ1-4; no reliable D call. V lost 0 bases and J lost 6, with 8 bases in between. Germline-derived CDR1 and CDR2 are LNHNV and YYDKDF (reference sequence). The CDR3 has 14 amino acids. The CDR3 region has the DNA TGTGCCACCAGCAGAGATCGGGTAGATGAAAAACTGTTTTTT. Translation gives CATSRDRVDEKLFF.

Note on this clonotype: In a library made to pick up alpha chains, this beta chain is a stray read with a size that means little. The rearrangement links TRBV7-9 to TRBJ1-2; 7 nucleotides line up with TRBD1. The CDR3 runs 14 residues. With 5 bases clipped from V and 0 bases from J, the junction kept 3 bases outside the gene matches. Germline loops: CDR1 SEHNR, CDR2 FQNEAQ (reference sequence). The CDR3 sequence is CASSDGTANYGYTF. The CDR3 nucleotides are TGTGCCAGCAGCGATGGGACAGCTAACTATGGCTACACCTTC.

Concerning this clonotype itself: This beta chain is a stray sequence in a library constructed for alpha chains; its clone size is not meaningful. J is TRBJ2-5 and V is TRBV29-1, with D possibly TRBD2 on 5 matching bases. V lost 4 bases and J 3 bases, leaving 9 bases between the germline ends. From germline, CDR1 is SQVTM and CDR2 ANQGSEA. The CDR3 is made up of 12 amino acids. DNA of the CDR3: TGCAGCGTTGGGAGGCTGGAAGAGACCCAGTACTTC. It yields the protein CSVGRLEETQYF.

Details on this clonotype: Since it is a stray read in a library aimed at alpha chains, this beta chain has a size that is not meaningful. The chain recombines TRBV29-1 with TRBJ2-7, with 7 bases aligning to TRBD2. This CDR3 has 11 residues. V shed 7 bases and J 7 bases; nucleotides not matched to a gene: 7. Germline CDR1 and CDR2: SQVTM and ANQGSEA. The CDR3 bases are TGCAGCGCTTTCACCGGGAGGGAGCAGTACTTC. Its translation is CSAFTGREQYF.

On this clonotype: Being off target in a library aimed at alpha chains, this beta chain has a size of little meaning. The chain links TRBV7-2 to TRBJ2-5; D not certain. Germline V gene data show CDR1 as SGHTA and CDR2 as FQGNSA. The CDR3 spans 15 residues. The ends were cut back, 4 bases at V and 5 bases at J, with 17 bases in the middle. The CDR3 region has the DNA TGTGCCAGCAGCTCGCGGTCCCCCGGGCGGGAGACCCAGTACTTC. Translation: CASSSRSPGRETQYF.

About this clonotype: Because this beta chain is a stray read in a library intended to capture alpha chains, its abundance should not be given much weight. The chain has TRBV5-6 and TRBJ2-1; D may match TRBD1 or TRBD2 (5 bases each). Trimming left V 3 bases short and J 6 bases short, with 16 bases between. CDR3 length equals 15 residues. Per the germline V gene, CDR1 is SGHDT and CDR2 is YYEEEE. The CDR3 protein is CASSWTGRQPNEQFF. DNA for the CDR3: TGTGCCAGCAGCTGGACGGGACGCCAACCCAATGAGCAGTTCTTC.